The entry below describes one TCR beta chain. Its antigen remains unknown. The data are from a study of blood T cells in healthy people across ages. Regarding the study as a whole: Unsorted PBMCs ruled out conclusive naive versus antigen-experienced comparison.

The CDR3 runs to 19 residues. Looked up from germline, CDR1 is SGHKS and CDR2 is YYEKEE (reference sequence). V shed 2 bases and J 6 bases; nucleotides not matched to a gene: 20. The second PCR ran roughly 7 to 12 cycles with a sample-barcoded 5' primer and J-beta primers. From the 5' RACE reads, TCRdb called clonotypes with MiXCR, one entry per CDR3 protein. The profile shows 700,000 to 900,000 distinct CDR3 sequences, roughly 26% of them singletons. These data were likewise used in another study, on T cells of mothers and their children.

Material for sequencing was blood. This TCR came from a boy aged 5-17 years in good health. The chain links TRBV5-5 to TRBJ1-5; 7 bases map to TRBD1. The CDR3 protein is CASSFSWRGQIGYGQPQHF. The CDR3 nucleotides are TGTGCCAGCAGCTTTTCTTGGAGGGGGCAAATCGGTTACGGTCAGCCCCAGCATTTT.